This TCR beta chain was identified during a study of radiotherapy plus CTLA-4 blockade in lung cancer. Study-level points and caveats: Radiotherapy with ipilimumab was followed by blood expansion of tumor-derived clones.

Profiling relied on immunoSEQ multiplex PCR, and the TCRdb table lists in-frame clones only, not all of them. The sample contains around 110,000 clones, 85% to 90% of which appear only once. Only a few counts were recorded for this clone. As yet, its antigen is unknown. The CDR3 totals 19 residues. V shed 5 bases and J shed 7 bases, with 29 bases lying between them. Germline CDR1 and CDR2: SGHVS and FQNEAQ. The sample was peripheral blood, taken from a patient treated with radiotherapy plus ipilimumab. The receptor comes from a human donor with non-small cell lung cancer that progressed on radiotherapy plus ipilimumab. The chain has TRBV7-8 and TRBJ1-4; tentatively, D is TRBD1 (5 bases). The chain's CDR3 is CASSRTPGPTPSGSEKLFF. The DNA of the CDR3 is TGTGCCAGCAGCCGGACCCCGGGACCAACCCCCTCGGGGAGTGAAAAACTGTTTTTT. The whole variable domain, remainder taken from reference TRBV7-8 and TRBJ1-4, is GAGVSQSPRYKVAKRGQDVALRCDPISGHVSLFWYQQALGQGPEFLTYFQNEAQLDKSGLPSDRFFAERPEGSVSTLKIQRTQQEDSAVYLCASSRTPGPTPSGSEKLFFGSGTQLSVL.